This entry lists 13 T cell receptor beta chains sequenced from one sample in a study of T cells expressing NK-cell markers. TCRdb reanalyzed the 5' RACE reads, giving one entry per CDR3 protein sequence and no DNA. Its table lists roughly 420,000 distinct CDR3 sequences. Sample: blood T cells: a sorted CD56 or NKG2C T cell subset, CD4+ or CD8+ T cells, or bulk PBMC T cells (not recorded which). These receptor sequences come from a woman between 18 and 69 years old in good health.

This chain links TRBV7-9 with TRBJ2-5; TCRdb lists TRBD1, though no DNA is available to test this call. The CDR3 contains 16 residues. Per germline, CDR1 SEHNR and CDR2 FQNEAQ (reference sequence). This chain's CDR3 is CASSFNEAGRGETQYF.

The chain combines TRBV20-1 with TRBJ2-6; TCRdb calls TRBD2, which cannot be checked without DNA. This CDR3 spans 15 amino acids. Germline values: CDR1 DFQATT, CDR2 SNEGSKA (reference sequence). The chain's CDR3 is CSANEGRSGANVLTF.

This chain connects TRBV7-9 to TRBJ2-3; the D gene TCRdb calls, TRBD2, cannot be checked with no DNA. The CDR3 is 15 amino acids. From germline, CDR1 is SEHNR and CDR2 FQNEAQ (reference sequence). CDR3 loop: CASSPRLAGRYTQYF.

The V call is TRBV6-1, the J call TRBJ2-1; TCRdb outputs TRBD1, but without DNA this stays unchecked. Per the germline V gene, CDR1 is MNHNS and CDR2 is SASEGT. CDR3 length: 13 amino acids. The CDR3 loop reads CASRGPKSNEQFF.

The chain's CDR3 is CASRLGTHLVEQYF. The chain has TRBV28 and TRBJ2-7; lacking DNA, the TRBD1 call made by TCRdb goes unchecked. Germline CDR1 is MDHEN and CDR2 is SYDVKM. The CDR3 totals 14 residues.

The CDR3 spells CASSIDFANEQFF. The rearrangement links TRBV19 to TRBJ2-1. The CDR3 totals 13 residues. Germline V lookup: CDR1 LNHDA, CDR2 SQIVND (reference sequence).

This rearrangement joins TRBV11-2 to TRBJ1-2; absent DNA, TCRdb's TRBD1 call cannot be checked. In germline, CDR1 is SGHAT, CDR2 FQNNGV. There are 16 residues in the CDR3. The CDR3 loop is CASSPLRQGGNYGYTF.

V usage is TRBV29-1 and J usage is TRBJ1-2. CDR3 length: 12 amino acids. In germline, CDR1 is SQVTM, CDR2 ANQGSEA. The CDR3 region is CSVAGGGYGYTF.

The CDR3 loop is CASSLGRDSSTDTQYF. The chain combines TRBV12-3 or TRBV12-4 with TRBJ2-3; lacking DNA, the TRBD1 call made by TCRdb goes unchecked. This CDR3 region has 16 residues.

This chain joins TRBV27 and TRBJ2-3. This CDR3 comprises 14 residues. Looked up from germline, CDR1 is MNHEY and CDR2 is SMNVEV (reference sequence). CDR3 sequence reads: CASSFDRAKDTQYF.

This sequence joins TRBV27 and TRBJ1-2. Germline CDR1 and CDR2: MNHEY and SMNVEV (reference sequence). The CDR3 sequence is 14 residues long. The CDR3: CASSLGGGYSGYTF.

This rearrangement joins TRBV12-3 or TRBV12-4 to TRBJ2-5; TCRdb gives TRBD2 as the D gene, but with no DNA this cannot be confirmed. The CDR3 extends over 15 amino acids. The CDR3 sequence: CASRGPSGSRETQYF.

CDR3 amino acids: CASSQGQGTGYTF. V gene TRBV4-2 combines with J gene TRBJ1-2; TCRdb proposes TRBD1, but this gene call is untestable without DNA. The CDR3 covers 13 residues. The germline V gene has CDR1 LGHNA and CDR2 YNFKEQ.